The following is a T cell receptor beta chain sequence with its context. The target antigen is unknown. This sample stems from a study of liver allograft versus peripheral blood T cells. Looking at the study overall: A comparison was made between T cell receptor repertoires in transplanted livers and those in recipients' peripheral blood. General study findings and limits: Repertoires found inside liver allografts reportedly differed from T cell receptor repertoires in peripheral blood.

TCRdb re-analysed the reads in MiXCR, keeping a single row per CDR3 protein. The sample shows about 13,000 distinct CDR3 sequences, roughly 20% of them seen only once. V was pared by 7 bases and J by 9 bases, with 13 bases between. Germline V lookup: CDR1 LGHDT, CDR2 YNNKEL (reference sequence). The CDR3 is 13 residues long. The chain couples TRBV3-1 to TRBJ1-6; D might be TRBD1 (6 bases). The TCR originated in a human patient who had a liver transplant. Some T cells may have originated in the graft donor. CDR3 sequence: CASMAGASSPLHF. CDR3 bases: TGTGCCAGCATGGCAGGGGCCAGTTCACCCCTCCACTTT.